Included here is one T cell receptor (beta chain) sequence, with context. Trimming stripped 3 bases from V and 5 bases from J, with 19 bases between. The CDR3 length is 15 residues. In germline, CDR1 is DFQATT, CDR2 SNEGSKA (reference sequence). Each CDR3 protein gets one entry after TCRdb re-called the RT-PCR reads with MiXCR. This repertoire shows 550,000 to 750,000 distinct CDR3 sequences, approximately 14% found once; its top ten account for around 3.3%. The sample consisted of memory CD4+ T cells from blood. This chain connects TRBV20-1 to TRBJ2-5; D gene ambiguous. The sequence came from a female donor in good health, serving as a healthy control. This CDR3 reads CSASPLYETKETQYF. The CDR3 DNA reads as TGCAGTGCTAGTCCCCTCTACGAGACGAAGGAGACCCAGTACTTC.